The 4 T cell receptor beta chains below were found in one sample sequenced in a study of shared clonotypes between healthy human individuals. Profiled with immunoSEQ multiplex PCR; TCRdb holds only in-frame clones, not every one. The sample carries 2 million or so clones, roughly 95% recorded once. What was sequenced was naive CD4+ T cells sorted from blood. The subset denotes: CD45RA+ positively selected. These receptors all come from a man between 18 and 35 years old in good health.

This clone was seen more than once but under ten times. The chain employs TRBV7-6 and TRBJ1-1; no clear D. The CDR3 is made up of 13 amino acids. V gave up 2 bases and J gave up 1 base, with 5 bases separating them. Germline V lookup: CDR1 SGHVS, CDR2 FNYEAQ. The CDR3 bases are TGTGCCAGCAGCTTAAGGGAGAACACTGAAGCTTTCTTT. Protein sequence: CASSLRENTEAFF.

The chain recombines TRBV5-4 with TRBJ2-5; 7 nucleotides match TRBD2. This CDR3 has 15 residues. J gave up 2 bases and V 0 bases, and 4 bases lay outside the gene matches. Germline lookup yields CDR1 SGHNT and CDR2 YYREEE (reference sequence). The CDR3 loop reads CASSLGRRGQETQYF. For the CDR3, the DNA is TGTGCCAGCAGCTTGGGTCGGCGGGGGCAAGAGACCCAGTACTTC.

The rearrangement uses TRBV7-9 and TRBJ1-1; possibly TRBD1 for D (6 bases). This CDR3 has 15 amino acids. The V and J ends lost 7 bases and 0 bases respectively, with 15 bases between them. CDR1 is SEHNR, CDR2 FQNEAQ, per germline (reference sequence). Here the CDR3 DNA reads TGTGCCAGCACCCGGGAGGGGGGAATGAACACTGAAGCTTTCTTT. Amino acids: CASTREGGMNTEAFF. Together with reference TRBV7-9 and TRBJ1-1, the CDR3 gives the full variable domain: DTGVSQNPRHKITKRGQNVTFRCDPISEHNRLYWYRQTLGQGPEFLTYFQNEAQLEKSRLLSDRFSAERPKGSFSTLEIQRTEQGDSAMYLCASTREGGMNTEAFFGQGTRLTVV.

This sequence joins TRBV9 and TRBJ1-2; 8 nucleotides agree with TRBD1. V was clipped by 3 bases and J by 2 bases; unmatched bases: 6. In germline, CDR1 is SGDLS, CDR2 YYNGEE. The CDR3 is 15 amino acids. This CDR3 reads CASSEDRAGNYGYTF. The CDR3 DNA reads as TGTGCCAGCAGCGAGGACAGGGCGGGGAACTATGGCTACACCTTC. Full variable domain (missing parts from reference TRBV9 and TRBJ1-2): DSGVTQTPKHLITATGQRVTLRCSPRSGDLSVYWYQQSLDQGLQFLIQYYNGEERAKGNILERFSAQQFPDLHSELNLSSLELGDSALYFCASSEDRAGNYGYTFGSGTRLTVV.